This T cell receptor beta chain was found in a study of neurological immune-mediated disorders. TCRdb re-called the 5' RACE reads with MiXCR, one entry per CDR3 protein. Among about 90,000 distinct CDR3 sequences listed, roughly an eighth were seen once. The table lists this clonotype with many counts. Time point defined: longitudinal time-point 2. V lost 3 bases to trimming and J lost 12 bases; unmatched junction nucleotides: 6. CDR3 length equals 13 residues. Germline V gene sequence: CDR1 KGHSH, CDR2 LQKENI. The sequence was collected from a female donor with HTLV-1-associated myelopathy (HAM/TSP). V and J are TRBV18 and TRBJ1-5; 9 nucleotides align to TRBD1. The specimen was PBMCs. CDR3 region: CASSPGDRDHQHF. The CDR3 DNA sequence: TGTGCCAGCTCACCCGGGGACAGGGACCACCAGCATTTT. The whole variable domain, remainder taken from reference TRBV18 and TRBJ1-5, is NAGVMQNPRHLVRRRGQEARLRCSPMKGHSHVYWYRQLPEEGLKFMVYLQKENIIDESGMPKERFSAEFPKEGPSILRIQQVVRGDSAAYFCASSPGDRDHQHFGDGTRLSIL.